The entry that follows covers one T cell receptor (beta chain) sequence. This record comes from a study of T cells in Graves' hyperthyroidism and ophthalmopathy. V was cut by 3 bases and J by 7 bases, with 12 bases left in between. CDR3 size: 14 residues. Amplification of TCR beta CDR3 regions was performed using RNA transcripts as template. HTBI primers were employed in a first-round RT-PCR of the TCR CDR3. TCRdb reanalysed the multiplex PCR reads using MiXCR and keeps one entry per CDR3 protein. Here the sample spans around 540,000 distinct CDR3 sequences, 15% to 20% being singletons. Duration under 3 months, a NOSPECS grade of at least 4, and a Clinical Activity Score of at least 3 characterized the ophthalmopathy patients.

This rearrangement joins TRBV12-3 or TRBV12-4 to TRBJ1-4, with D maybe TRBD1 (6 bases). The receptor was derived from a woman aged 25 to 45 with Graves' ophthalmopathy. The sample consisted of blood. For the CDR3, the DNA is TGTGCCAGCAGTTTCACGACAGGAGGTGAAAAACTGTTTTTT. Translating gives CASSFTTGGEKLFF.